This passage covers 22 T cell receptor beta chains from one sample sequenced in a study of T cell clones after liver transplantation. Sequenced by immunoSEQ multiplex PCR; TCRdb stores in-frame clones only, minus some. The sample consists of 31,000 or so clones, about 94% of them appearing once. Source: CD8+ T cells from blood, taken 12 months after liver transplant. These TCRs come from a human patient who received a liver transplant. Some of these T cells may belong to the graft donor.

This rearrangement joins TRBV4-3 to TRBJ2-2; TRBD2 might be the D (6 bases). Trimming pared 4 bases from V and 3 bases from J, leaving 21 bases between. This CDR3 region has 18 residues. Germline V gives CDR1 LGHNA, CDR2 YSLEER. CDR3 region: CASSPNPGTSGYTGELFF. The CDR3 bases are TGCGCCAGCAGCCCTAATCCCGGGACTTCGGGTTACACCGGGGAGCTGTTTTTT.

V is TRBV28 and J is TRBJ1-2; D uncertain. This CDR3 spans 15 amino acids. The V and J ends lost 5 bases and 3 bases respectively, with 16 bases between them. Per germline, CDR1 MDHEN and CDR2 SYDVKM. CDR3 amino acids: CASSPPEAPYYGYTF. DNA for the CDR3: TGTGCCAGCAGTCCCCCGGAGGCACCCTACTATGGCTACACCTTC.

V gene TRBV5-1 combines with J gene TRBJ2-1; 7 bases fit TRBD2. Germline CDR1 reads SGHRS; CDR2 reads YFSETQ. After removal of 2 bases from V and 6 bases from J, the junction contained 8 bases not matched to a gene. CDR3 length: 15 residues. The CDR3 bases are TGCGCCAGCAGCTTTCAAGCGGGAAAAGGCAATGAGCAGTTCTTC. It yields the protein CASSFQAGKGNEQFF.

This clone has a single count. The rearrangement uses TRBV12-5 and TRBJ2-2; D remains unclear. The CDR3 sequence is 15 residues long. The germline CDR1 and CDR2 sequences are LGHNT and FRNRAP. V lost 1 base to trimming and J lost 2 bases, with 8 bases between them. This chain's CDR3 is CASGLGQGNTGELFF. The CDR3 coding sequence is TGTGCTAGTGGTTTGGGACAAGGAAACACCGGGGAGCTGTTTTTT.

The V gene is TRBV9, the J gene TRBJ2-7; possibly TRBD2 for D (7 bases). CDR3 length: 13 residues. The germline V gene encodes CDR1 SGDLS and CDR2 YYNGEE. Trimming removed 7 bases at V and 6 bases at J, with 17 bases between. In DNA form, the CDR3 reads TGTGCCAGCTCGACAGGACTAGTTGGCGAGCAGTACTTC. Translation gives CASSTGLVGEQYF.

This clone appeared once. The genes are TRBV19 and TRBJ2-7; D is uncertain. The CDR3 runs to 12 residues. Germline V gene lookup returns CDR1 LNHDA and CDR2 SQIVND (reference sequence). V lost 3 bases to trimming and J lost 4 bases, with 7 bases between them. The CDR3 region has the DNA TGTGCCAGTAGTATGGGTTCTTACGAGCAGTACTTC. This codes for CASSMGSYEQYF.

CDR3 DNA sequence: TGTGCCAGCTCGTCCGGTGGTACTCGGAACAATGAGCAGTTCTTC. Its translation is CASSSGGTRNNEQFF. The chain recombines TRBV18 with TRBJ2-1; D unresolved. The CDR3 loop spans 15 amino acids. Between the trimmed V and J ends, which lost 6 bases and 5 bases, there was a span of 17 bases. Germline lookup yields CDR1 KGHSH and CDR2 LQKENI. The complete variable domain, with remaining parts taken from reference TRBV18 and TRBJ2-1, reads NAGVMQNPRHLVRRRGQEARLRCSPMKGHSHVYWYRQLPEEGLKFMVYLQKENIIDESGMPKERFSAEFPKEGPSILRIQQVVRGDSAAYFCASSSGGTRNNEQFFGPGTRLTVL.

This chain connects TRBV10-2 to TRBJ2-7, with TRBD2 as a possible D gene (6 bases). This CDR3 spans 12 amino acids. V was pared by 10 bases and J by 0 bases, with 10 bases between. CDR1 and CDR2 (germline): WSHSY, SAAADI. For the CDR3, the DNA is TGCGCCACCCAGGACTACTCCTACGAGCAGTACTTC. Amino acids: CATQDYSYEQYF.

For the CDR3, the DNA is TGTGCCAGCAGCGGACGGTCCTACAATGAGCAGTTCTTC. It translates to CASSGRSYNEQFF. The chain carries TRBV11-1 and TRBJ2-1; D remains unclear. Trimming took off 5 bases at V and 1 base at J, with 6 bases between the two ends. CDR1 and CDR2 from the germline V gene are SGHAT and FQDESV (reference sequence). This CDR3 region has 13 residues.

This chain joins TRBV12-5 and TRBJ2-7, with 9 bases lining up with TRBD2. With V trimmed by 4 bases and J by 1 base, 5 bases remained unmatched. CDR1 LGHNT and CDR2 FRNRAP come from the germline V gene. This CDR3 contains 15 residues. CDR3 region: CASGSTSGFSYEQYF. CDR3 DNA sequence: TGTGCTAGTGGTTCGACTAGCGGATTTTCCTACGAGCAGTACTTC.

DNA of the CDR3: TGTGCCAGTAAGCCTAGCGGGACTTCCTACGAGCAGTACTTC. Its translation: CASKPSGTSYEQYF. The genes are TRBV19 and TRBJ2-7; 9 bases match TRBD2. Germline CDR1 is LNHDA and CDR2 is SQIVND (reference sequence). The CDR3 is made up of 14 amino acids. Trimming removed 7 bases from V and 1 base from J; junction bases left unmatched: 5.

The chain joins TRBV27 to TRBJ2-1; 9 bases align to TRBD2. CDR3 length equals 14 residues. Germline CDR1 reads MNHEY; CDR2 reads SMNVEV (reference sequence). The V gene end was trimmed by 7 bases and the J gene end by 10 bases; junction bases not matched to a gene: 11. The CDR3 region has the DNA TGTGCCAGCACGGCTAGCGGGATTGGTAGGGAGCAGTTCTTC. Its translation: CASTASGIGREQFF.

The chain joins TRBV27 to TRBJ2-7; TRBD1 matches at 10 bases. V was pared by 2 bases and J by 7 bases, with 5 bases of the junction left unmatched. The germline CDR1 and CDR2 sequences are MNHEY and SMNVEV (reference sequence). The CDR3 contains 14 residues. Here the CDR3 reads CASSLPGQGKEQYF. DNA of the CDR3: TGTGCCAGCAGTTTACCGGGACAGGGGAAAGAGCAGTACTTC.

This clone has a single count. The chain is built from TRBV11-2 and TRBJ2-5; 9 positions match TRBD1. V lost 4 bases to trimming and J lost 2 bases; unmatched junction nucleotides: 5. There are 15 residues in the CDR3. Per germline, CDR1 SGHAT and CDR2 FQNNGV. As DNA, the CDR3 is TGTGCCAGCAGCTACGGGACAGGGTCACAAGAGACCCAGTACTTC. It specifies CASSYGTGSQETQYF.

The J gene is TRBJ2-5, the V gene TRBV29-1; no clear D. This CDR3 spans 11 amino acids. V shed 0 bases and J shed 5 bases, with 4 bases lying between them. In germline, CDR1 is SQVTM, CDR2 ANQGSEA. The CDR3 nucleotides are TGCAGCGTTGAAGAGGGGGAGACCCAGTACTTC. Its translation is CSVEEGETQYF.

The CDR3 DNA reads TGTGCCAGCAGCGTACTACTAGCCACCGGGGAGCTGTTTTTT. Translation: CASSVLLATGELFF. The J gene is TRBJ2-2, the V gene TRBV9; D is possibly TRBD2 (6 bases). CDR1 is SGDLS and CDR2 is YYNGEE in the germline V gene. The V and J ends lost 1 base and 4 bases respectively, with 8 bases between them. The CDR3 is made up of 14 amino acids.

This chain connects TRBV7-9 to TRBJ2-5; TRBD2 matches at 14 bases. Germline V gene lookup returns CDR1 SEHNR and CDR2 FQNEAQ (reference sequence). J gave up 3 bases and V 6 bases, and 6 bases lay outside the gene matches. The CDR3 extends over 16 amino acids. The CDR3 DNA follows: TGTGCCAGCAGAAAGACTAGCGGGAGGGGAAAAGAGACCCAGTACTTC. It codes for CASRKTSGRGKETQYF.

The chain employs TRBV29-1 and TRBJ1-1; D unclear. Trimming removed 5 bases at V and 2 bases at J, with 12 bases between. CDR1 is SQVTM and CDR2 is ANQGSEA in the germline V gene. The CDR3 length is 13 residues. CDR3 residues: CSVPLGTNTEAFF. For the CDR3, the DNA is TGCAGCGTTCCTCTGGGAACCAACACTGAAGCTTTCTTT.

V and J are TRBV6-5 and TRBJ1-2; D is unclear. This CDR3 is 15 amino acids long. Trimming shortened V by 0 bases and J by 3 bases, and 11 bases separated the two germline ends. CDR1 and CDR2 from the germline V gene are MNHEY and SVGAGI. CDR3 residues: CASSYSAGVYYGYTF. The DNA for the CDR3 is TGTGCCAGCAGTTACTCGGCAGGCGTTTACTATGGCTACACCTTC.

This chain uses TRBV7-3 with TRBJ1-6; 10 nucleotides agree with TRBD1. V lost 3 bases to trimming and J lost 10 bases; unmatched junction nucleotides: 3. Germline-derived CDR1 and CDR2 are SGHTA and FQGTGA. This CDR3 contains 14 residues. The CDR3 spells CASSLGTGVSPLHF. The DNA for the CDR3 is TGTGCCAGCAGCTTGGGGACAGGGGTCTCACCCCTCCACTTT.

The chain combines TRBV27 with TRBJ2-3, with 7 bases matching TRBD2. CDR3 length equals 14 residues. The V and J ends lost 5 bases and 9 bases, in that order; junction bases with no gene match: 11. CDR1 and CDR2 from the germline V gene are MNHEY and SMNVEV (reference sequence). CDR3 protein: CASSPGGGLGTQYF. DNA of the CDR3: TGTGCCAGCAGTCCGGGGGGAGGGCTCGGAACGCAGTATTTT.

This clone came up a few times. CDR3 protein: CASSYWTSGSGDTQYF. CDR3 DNA sequence: TGTGCCAGCAGTTATTGGACTAGCGGGAGTGGAGATACGCAGTATTTT. The V call is TRBV6-5, the J call TRBJ2-3; 13 positions match TRBD2. From germline, CDR1 is MNHEY and CDR2 SVGAGI. The CDR3 runs to 16 residues. V shed 3 bases, J shed 5 bases, and the junction held 5 bases outside the gene matches.